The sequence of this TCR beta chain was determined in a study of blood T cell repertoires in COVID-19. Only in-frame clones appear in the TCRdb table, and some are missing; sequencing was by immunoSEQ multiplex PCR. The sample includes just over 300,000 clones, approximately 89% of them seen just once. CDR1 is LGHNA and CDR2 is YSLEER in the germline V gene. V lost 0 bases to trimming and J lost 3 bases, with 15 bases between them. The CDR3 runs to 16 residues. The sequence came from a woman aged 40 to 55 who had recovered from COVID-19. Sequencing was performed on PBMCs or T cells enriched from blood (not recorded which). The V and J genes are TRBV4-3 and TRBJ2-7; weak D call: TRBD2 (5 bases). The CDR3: CASSQDRAGGNYEQYF. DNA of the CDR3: TGCGCCAGCAGCCAAGATAGGGCAGGAGGTAACTACGAGCAGTACTTC.